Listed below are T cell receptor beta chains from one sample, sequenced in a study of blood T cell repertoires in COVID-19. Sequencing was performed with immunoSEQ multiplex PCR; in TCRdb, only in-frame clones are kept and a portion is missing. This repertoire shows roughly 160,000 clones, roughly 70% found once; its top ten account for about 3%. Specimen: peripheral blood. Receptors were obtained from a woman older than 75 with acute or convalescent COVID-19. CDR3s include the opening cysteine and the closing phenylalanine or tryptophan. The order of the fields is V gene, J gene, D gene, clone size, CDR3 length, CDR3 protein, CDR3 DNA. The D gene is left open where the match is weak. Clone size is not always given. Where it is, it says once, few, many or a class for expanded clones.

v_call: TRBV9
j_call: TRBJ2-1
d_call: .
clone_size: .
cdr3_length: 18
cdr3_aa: CASSAPFGSAIAGNEQFF
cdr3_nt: TGTGCCAGCAGCGCGCCTTTCGGTTCAGCGATCGCGGGCAATGAGCAGTTCTTC

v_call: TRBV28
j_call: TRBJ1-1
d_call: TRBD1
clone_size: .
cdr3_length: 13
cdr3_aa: CASRTGGRTEAFF
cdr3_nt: TGTGCCAGCAGAACAGGGGGCAGGACTGAAGCTTTCTTT

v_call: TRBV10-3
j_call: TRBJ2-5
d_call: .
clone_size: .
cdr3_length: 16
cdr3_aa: CAISARRETNQETQYF
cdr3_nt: TGTGCCATCAGTGCAAGGAGGGAGACTAACCAAGAGACCCAGTACTTC

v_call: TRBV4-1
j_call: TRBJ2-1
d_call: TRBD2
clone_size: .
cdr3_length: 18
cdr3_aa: CASSQEAPRAGVRYEQFF
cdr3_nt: TGCGCCAGCAGCCAAGAAGCTCCCCGAGCGGGAGTACGGTATGAGCAGTTCTTC

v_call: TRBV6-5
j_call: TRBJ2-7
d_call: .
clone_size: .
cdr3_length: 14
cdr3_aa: CASGGEGLPYEQYF
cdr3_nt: TGTGCCAGCGGGGGAGAGGGACTTCCCTACGAGCAGTACTTC

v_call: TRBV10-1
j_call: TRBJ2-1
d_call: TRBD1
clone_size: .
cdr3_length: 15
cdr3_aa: CASSESSDRFYSQFF
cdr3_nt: TGCGCCAGCAGTGAGTCCTCGGACAGGTTCTACAGTCAGTTCTTC

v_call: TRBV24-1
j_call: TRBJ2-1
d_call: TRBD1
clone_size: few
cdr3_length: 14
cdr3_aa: CATRGQGSYNEQFF
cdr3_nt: TGTGCCACCAGAGGACAGGGCTCCTACAATGAGCAGTTCTTC

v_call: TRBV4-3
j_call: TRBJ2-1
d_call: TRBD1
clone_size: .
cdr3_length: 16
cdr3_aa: CASSQGEGQGYNEQFF
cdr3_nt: TGCGCCAGCAGCCAAGGGGAAGGACAGGGGTACAATGAGCAGTTCTTC

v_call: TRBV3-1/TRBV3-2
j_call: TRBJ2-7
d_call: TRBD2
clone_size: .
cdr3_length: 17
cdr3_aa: CASSQDLGLAGGREQYF
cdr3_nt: TGTGCCAGCAGCCAAGATCTCGGGCTAGCGGGAGGAAGGGAGCAGTACTTC

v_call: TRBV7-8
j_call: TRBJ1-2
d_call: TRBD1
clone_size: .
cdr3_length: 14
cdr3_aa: CASSIGTGAMDYTF
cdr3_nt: TGTGCCAGCAGCATCGGGACAGGGGCTATGGACTACACCTTC

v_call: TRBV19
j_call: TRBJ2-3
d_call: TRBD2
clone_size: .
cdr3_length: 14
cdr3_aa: CASRMGGIPDTQYF
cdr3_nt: TGTGCCAGTAGAATGGGGGGGATCCCAGATACGCAGTATTTT

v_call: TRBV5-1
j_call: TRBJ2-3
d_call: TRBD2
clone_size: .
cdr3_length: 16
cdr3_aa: CASSPGTSGRTDTQYF
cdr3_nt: TGCGCCAGCAGCCCAGGGACTAGCGGGAGGACAGATACGCAGTATTTT

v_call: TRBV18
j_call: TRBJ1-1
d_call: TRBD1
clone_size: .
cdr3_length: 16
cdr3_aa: CASSPRSGQGGTEAFF
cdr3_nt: TGTGCCAGCTCACCCCGGTCCGGACAGGGAGGCACTGAAGCTTTCTTT

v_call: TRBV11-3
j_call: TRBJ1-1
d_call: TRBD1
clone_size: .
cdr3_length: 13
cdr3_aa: CASSTGQLTEAFF
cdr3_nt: TGTGCCAGCAGCACGGGACAGCTCACTGAAGCTTTCTTT

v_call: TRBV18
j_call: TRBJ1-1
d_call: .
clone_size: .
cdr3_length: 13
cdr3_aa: CASSPPGNTEAFF
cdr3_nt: TGTGCCAGCTCACCGCCGGGGAACACTGAAGCTTTCTTT

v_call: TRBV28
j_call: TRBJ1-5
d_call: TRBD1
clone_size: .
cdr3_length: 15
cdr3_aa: CASSSTGWDNQPQHF
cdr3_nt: TGTGCCAGCAGCTCGACAGGGTGGGACAATCAGCCCCAGCATTTT

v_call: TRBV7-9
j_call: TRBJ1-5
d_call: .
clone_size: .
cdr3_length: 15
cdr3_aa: CASSQDSYSNQPQHF
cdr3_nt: TGTGCCAGCAGCCAGGACAGCTATAGCAATCAGCCCCAGCATTTT

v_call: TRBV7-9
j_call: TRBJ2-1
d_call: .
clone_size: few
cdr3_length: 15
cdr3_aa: CASSPQGVRYNEQFF
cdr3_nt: TGTGCCAGCAGCCCACAGGGAGTAAGGTACAATGAGCAGTTCTTC

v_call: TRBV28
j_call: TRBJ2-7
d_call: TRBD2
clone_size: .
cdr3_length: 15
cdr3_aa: CASSPSSGRAYEQYF
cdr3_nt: TGTGCCAGCAGTCCCTCTAGCGGGAGGGCCTACGAGCAGTACTTC

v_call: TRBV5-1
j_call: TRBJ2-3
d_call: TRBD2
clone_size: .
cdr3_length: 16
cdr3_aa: CASSAQLAGYSDTQYF
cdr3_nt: TGCGCCAGCAGCGCCCAACTAGCGGGATATTCAGATACGCAGTATTTT

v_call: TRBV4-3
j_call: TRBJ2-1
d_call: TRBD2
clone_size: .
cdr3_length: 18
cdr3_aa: CASSQGRLAGGTRNEQFF
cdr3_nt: TGCGCCAGCAGCCAGGGCCGACTAGCGGGAGGGACTCGCAATGAGCAGTTCTTC

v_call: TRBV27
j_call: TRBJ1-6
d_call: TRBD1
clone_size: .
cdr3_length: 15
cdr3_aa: CASSFQQGADSPLHF
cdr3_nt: TGTGCCAGCAGTTTTCAACAGGGGGCAGATTCACCCCTCCACTTT

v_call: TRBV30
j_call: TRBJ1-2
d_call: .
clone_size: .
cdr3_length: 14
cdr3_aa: CAWSADWGVGGYTF
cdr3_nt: TGTGCCTGGAGTGCAGACTGGGGGGTGGGTGGCTACACCTTC

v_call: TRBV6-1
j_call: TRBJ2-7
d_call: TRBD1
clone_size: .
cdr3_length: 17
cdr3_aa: CASSEGMTGRSSYEQYF
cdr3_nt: TGTGCCAGCAGTGAGGGCATGACAGGGAGAAGCTCCTACGAGCAGTACTTC

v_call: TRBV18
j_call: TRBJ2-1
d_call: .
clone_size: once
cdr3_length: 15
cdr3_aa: CASSRQSAAYNEQFF
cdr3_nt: TGTGCCAGCTCCCGACAATCAGCGGCGTACAATGAGCAGTTCTTC

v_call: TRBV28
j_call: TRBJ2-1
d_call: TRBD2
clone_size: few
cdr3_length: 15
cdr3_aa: CASSRLAGVYNEQFF
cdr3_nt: TGTGCCAGCAGCCGACTAGCGGGAGTCTACAATGAGCAGTTCTTC

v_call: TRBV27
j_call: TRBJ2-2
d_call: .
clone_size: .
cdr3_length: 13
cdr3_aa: CASSLRRTGELFF
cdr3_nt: TGTGCCAGCAGTTTGAGGCGAACCGGGGAGCTGTTTTTT

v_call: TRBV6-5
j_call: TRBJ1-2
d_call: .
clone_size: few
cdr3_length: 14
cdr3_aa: CASTQSGNNYGYTF
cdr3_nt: TGTGCCAGCACCCAATCGGGAAATAACTATGGCTACACCTTC

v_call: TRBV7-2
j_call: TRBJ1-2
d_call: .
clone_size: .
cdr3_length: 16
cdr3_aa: CASSLDGQPRRNGYTF
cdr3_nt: TGTGCCAGCAGCCTGGACGGACAACCTAGGAGAAATGGCTACACCTTC

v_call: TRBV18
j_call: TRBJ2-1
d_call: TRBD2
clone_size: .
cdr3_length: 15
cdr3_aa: CASSPPSGRMGEQFF
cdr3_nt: TGTGCCAGCTCACCACCTAGCGGGAGAATGGGGGAGCAGTTCTTC